This TCR beta chain was profiled in a study of T cell changes during pregnancy in multiple sclerosis. Profiled with immunoSEQ multiplex PCR; TCRdb holds only in-frame clones, not every one. The table lists 60,000 or so clones, about 88% of them singletons. This CDR3 is 12 amino acids long. Trimming removed 8 bases from V and 7 bases from J; junction bases left unmatched: 4. CDR1 is MNHNS, CDR2 SASEGT, per germline. This clone was recorded a few times. Sequenced here: peripheral blood, sampled in the first trimester of pregnancy. This receptor was obtained from a female donor with multiple sclerosis, enrolled in a pregnancy study. The J gene is TRBJ1-5, the V gene TRBV6-1, with TRBD1 matching over 8 bases. The CDR3 nucleotides read TGTGCCAGCGACGCAGGGGGCCAGCCCCAGCATTTT. As protein: CASDAGGQPQHF.